The 18 T cell receptor beta chains below all came from one sample that was sequenced in a study of blood T cell repertoires in COVID-19. Only in-frame clones appear in the TCRdb table, and some are missing; sequencing was by immunoSEQ multiplex PCR. The table lists approximately 220,000 clones, roughly nine tenths of them singletons. The sample taken for sequencing was peripheral blood. Every receptor here comes from a woman in her forties or fifties with acute or convalescent COVID-19.

This clone was seen repeatedly, ten times or more. V usage is TRBV30 and J usage is TRBJ1-5; D is uncertain. The CDR3 runs 13 residues. V shed 2 bases and J shed 9 bases, with 14 bases lying between them. Looked up from germline, CDR1 is GTSNPN and CDR2 is SVGIG (reference sequence). CDR3 in amino acids: CAWSTDAEGPQHF. DNA for the CDR3: TGTGCCTGGAGTACGGACGCGGAGGGGCCCCAGCATTTT.

V usage is TRBV2 and J usage is TRBJ2-1; 13 bases match TRBD2. V trimming: 2 bases; J trimming: 9 bases; junction bases outside the gene matches: 13. The CDR3 has 18 amino acids. The germline V gene encodes CDR1 SNHLY and CDR2 FYNNEI. CDR3 DNA: TGTGCCAGCAGTGAATTAGGGTGCGGGACTAGCGGGATTTGTGAGCAGTTCTTC. Its protein product is CASSELGCGTSGICEQFF.

In this sample, this clone turned up a few times. DNA of the CDR3: TGTGCCAGCAGTGATGTTAGCGGGGCCTCCTACGAGCAGTACTTC. Its protein product is CASSDVSGASYEQYF. The chain uses TRBV25-1 and TRBJ2-7; the match to TRBD2 covers 8 bases. Germline trimming cut 3 bases from V and 0 bases from J; bases unmatched to any gene: 4. The CDR3 covers 15 residues. Per the germline V gene, CDR1 is MGHDK and CDR2 is SYGVNS.

V usage is TRBV3-1 (or the pseudogene TRBV3-2) and J usage is TRBJ2-7; 7 bases are a match to TRBD2. The CDR3 runs to 14 residues. V dropped 1 base and J dropped 2; count of bases not matched to a gene: 2. CDR1 LGHDT and CDR2 YNNKEL come from the germline V gene (reference sequence). In DNA, the CDR3 is TGTGCCAGCAGCCAAGTTGCGGGGGCCTACGAGCAGTACTTC. Its translation is CASSQVAGAYEQYF.

The chain couples TRBV11-2 to TRBJ1-3; the D gene is possibly TRBD1 (5 bases). CDR1 is SGHAT and CDR2 is FQNNGV in the germline V gene. V lost 1 base and J 1 base, leaving 5 bases between the germline ends. CDR3 length: 14 amino acids. This CDR3 reads CASSLGQSGNTIYF. CDR3 nucleotide sequence: TGTGCCAGCAGCTTAGGACAGTCTGGAAACACCATATATTTT.

The V call is TRBV7-2, the J call TRBJ1-3; D not certain. The CDR3 length is 15 residues. V was trimmed by 5 bases and J by 8 bases, leaving 19 bases between them. From germline, CDR1 is SGHTA and CDR2 FQGNSA. CDR3 nucleotide sequence: TGTGCCAGCAGCCGCCGGGAGCTCTCGGTGGACACCATATATTTT. Translated: CASSRRELSVDTIYF.

CDR3 amino acids: CASSFVAQPQHF. CDR3 in DNA: TGTGCCAGCAGTTTCGTAGCTCAGCCCCAGCATTTT. This chain uses TRBV12-3 or TRBV12-4 with TRBJ1-5; the D is unclear. This CDR3 spans 12 amino acids. V dropped 3 bases and J dropped 6 bases, with 6 bases sitting between them.

The chain links TRBV27 to TRBJ1-1, with D possibly being TRBD1 (5 bases). Germline CDR1 is MNHEY and CDR2 is SMNVEV (reference sequence). Trimming left V 5 bases short and J 0 bases short, with 19 bases between. CDR3 size: 17 residues. For the CDR3, the DNA is TGTGCCAGCAGTCCACTCAGGACAATGATCATGAACACTGAAGCTTTCTTT. Amino acids: CASSPLRTMIMNTEAFF.

The CDR3 DNA sequence: TGCGCCAGCAGCCAAGGGCTGGGGACAGGGGATGAAAAACTGTTTTTT. As protein: CASSQGLGTGDEKLFF. The chain carries TRBV4-3 and TRBJ1-4; TRBD1 aligns across 10 bases. With 1 base clipped from V and 6 bases from J, the junction kept 5 bases outside the gene matches. The CDR3 is 16 residues long. Germline CDR1 LGHNA, CDR2 YSLEER.

V and J are TRBV9 and TRBJ2-7; D possibly corresponds to TRBD2 (5 bases). The length of the CDR3 is 15 residues. Looked up from germline, CDR1 is SGDLS and CDR2 is YYNGEE. The V end was cut by 3 bases, the J end by 3 bases, with 16 bases between. The CDR3, as DNA: TGTGCCAGCAGCGCTCCCTCCCGGGAATGCTACGAGCAGTACTTC. Encoded protein: CASSAPSRECYEQYF.

The count of this clone is one. The chain links TRBV11-3 to TRBJ2-7; D possibly corresponds to TRBD2 (6 bases). This CDR3 contains 15 residues. V dropped 3 bases and J dropped 3 bases, with 15 bases sitting between them. CDR1 SGHNT and CDR2 YENEEA come from the germline V gene. DNA for the CDR3: TGTGCCAGCAGCTTCCTGCAGGGAGGAGTCTACGAGCAGTACTTC. Residues: CASSFLQGGVYEQYF.

The rearrangement joins TRBV19 to TRBJ1-5; D may be TRBD1 (5 bases). V lost 7 bases and J lost 4, with 17 bases in between. Germline CDR1 reads LNHDA; CDR2 reads SQIVND (reference sequence). The CDR3 consists of 15 residues. The CDR3 here is CASTPGRAWNQPQHF. CDR3 in DNA: TGTGCCAGTACCCCAGGGAGGGCGTGGAATCAGCCCCAGCATTTT. The variable domain in full, completed from reference TRBV19 and TRBJ1-5, reads DGGITQSPKYLFRKEGQNVTLSCEQNLNHDAMYWYRQDPGQGLRLIYYSQIVNDFQKGDIAEGYSVSREKKESFPLTVTSAQKNPTAFYLCASTPGRAWNQPQHFGDGTRLSIL.

V usage is TRBV6-5 and J usage is TRBJ2-3, with D tentatively TRBD1 (5 bases). This CDR3 is built from 12 residues. In germline, CDR1 is MNHEY, CDR2 SVGAGI. Trimming cost V 5 bases and J 4 bases, with 7 bases left between them. The CDR3 loop reads CASSTQADTQYF. CDR3 sequence (DNA): TGTGCCAGCAGTACACAGGCAGATACGCAGTATTTT.

The J gene is TRBJ2-3, the V gene TRBV19, with 9 bases matching TRBD1. Germline V gene lookup returns CDR1 LNHDA and CDR2 SQIVND (reference sequence). Germline trimming cut 5 bases from V and 4 bases from J; bases unmatched to any gene: 10. The CDR3 totals 16 residues. The DNA of the CDR3 is TGTGCCAGTAGTGTCACCGGGACAGGGTTGTCAGATACGCAGTATTTT. It yields the protein CASSVTGTGLSDTQYF.

This chain links TRBV18 with TRBJ2-3, with D maybe TRBD2 (5 bases). Germline values: CDR1 KGHSH, CDR2 LQKENI. V gave up 0 bases and J gave up 1 base, with 14 bases separating them. CDR3 length: 17 residues. CDR3 nucleotide sequence: TGTGCCAGCTCACCACCGGCCCTAGCCCGCCGCACAGATACGCAGTATTTT. This sequence encodes CASSPPALARRTDTQYF.

The J gene is TRBJ2-3, the V gene TRBV7-9; 7 positions match TRBD2. The CDR3 extends over 16 amino acids. Germline V lookup: CDR1 SEHNR, CDR2 FQNEAQ (reference sequence). Unmatched junction bases numbered 5, after V lost 0 bases and J lost 2 bases. This CDR3 is CASSLAGQRDTDTQYF. In nucleotides, the CDR3 is TGTGCCAGCAGCTTAGCTGGTCAGCGGGACACAGATACGCAGTATTTT.

The genes are TRBV5-1 and TRBJ2-6; D ambiguous. The germline V gene encodes CDR1 SGHRS and CDR2 YFSETQ. The CDR3 length is 14 residues. The V gene lost 4 bases and the J gene lost 0 bases, with 5 bases spanning the gap. CDR3 region: CASSESSGANVLTF. Written as DNA, the CDR3 is TGCGCCAGCAGCGAGAGCTCTGGGGCCAACGTCCTGACTTTC.

The V and J genes are TRBV7-3 and TRBJ2-1; 9 positions agree with TRBD1. The CDR3 is 16 amino acids. Trimming removed 6 bases from V and 3 bases from J; junction bases left unmatched: 9. Germline V gene lookup returns CDR1 SGHTA and CDR2 FQGTGA. CDR3 residues: CASSLEPGQGYNEQFF. The CDR3 coding sequence is TGTGCCAGCAGTTTGGAACCGGGACAGGGCTACAATGAGCAGTTCTTC.